A single T cell receptor (beta chain) is shown here with its context. Other DNA sequences in this specimen translate into the identical CDR3. Clones were read by immunoSEQ multiplex PCR, and TCRdb kept only the in-frame ones, dropping some. The sample contains fewer than 3 million clones, around 93% of which appear only once. This sample is part of a study of shared clonotypes between healthy human individuals. As for the study in general: Donors had three CD4 naive, three CD4 memory, two CD8 naive and one CD8 memory plate apiece.

Trimming cost V 4 bases and J 1 base, with 5 bases left between them. The germline CDR1 and CDR2 sequences are SGHRS and YFSETQ. CDR3 length: 12 amino acids. CD4+ cells were split into CD45RA+ naive and CD45RA-negative memory subsets. The TCR sequence derives from a young man in good health. Some clones in this sample may be carry-over from other donors' samples. The V and J genes are TRBV5-1 and TRBJ2-5; no definite D call. The sequenced material came from naive CD4+ T cells from PBMCs. Sample subset: CD45RA+ positively selected. The CDR3 region is CASSAPQETQYF. The CDR3 DNA follows: TGCGCCAGCAGCGCCCCCCAAGAGACCCAGTACTTC.